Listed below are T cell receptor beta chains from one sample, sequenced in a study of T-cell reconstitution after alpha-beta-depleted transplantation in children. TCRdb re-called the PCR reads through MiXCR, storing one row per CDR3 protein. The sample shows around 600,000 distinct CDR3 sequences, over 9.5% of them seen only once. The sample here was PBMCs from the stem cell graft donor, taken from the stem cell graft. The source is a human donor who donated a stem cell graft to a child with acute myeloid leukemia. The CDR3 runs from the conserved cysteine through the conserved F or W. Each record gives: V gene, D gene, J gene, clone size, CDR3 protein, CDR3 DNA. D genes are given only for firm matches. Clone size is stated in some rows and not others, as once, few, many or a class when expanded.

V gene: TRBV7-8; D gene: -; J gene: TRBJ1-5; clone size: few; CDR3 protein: CASSLAGQGSRPQHF; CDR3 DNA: TGTGCCAGCAGCTTAGCGGGCCAGGGGTCAAGGCCCCAGCATTTT
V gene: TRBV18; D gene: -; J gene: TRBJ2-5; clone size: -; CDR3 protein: CASSPPDRVRTQYF; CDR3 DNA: TGTGCCAGCTCACCACCGGACCGTGTTAGGACCCAGTACTTC
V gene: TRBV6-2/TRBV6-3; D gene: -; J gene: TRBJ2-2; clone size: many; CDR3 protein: CASSYPGGGLKTGELFF; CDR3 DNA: TGTGCCAGCAGTTACCCAGGTGGGGGGCTAAAGACCGGGGAGCTGTTTTTT
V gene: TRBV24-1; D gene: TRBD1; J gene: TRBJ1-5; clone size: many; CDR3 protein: CATSATGQGDNQPQHF; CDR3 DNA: TGTGCCACCAGTGCTACGGGACAGGGAGATAATCAGCCCCAGCATTTT
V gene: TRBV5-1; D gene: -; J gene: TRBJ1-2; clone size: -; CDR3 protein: CASSLVIQGGYTF; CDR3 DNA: TGCGCCAGCAGCTTGGTGATCCAGGGGGGCTACACCTTC
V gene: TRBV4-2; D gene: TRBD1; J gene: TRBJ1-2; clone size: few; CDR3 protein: CASSRGQGLKDGYTF; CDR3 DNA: TGTGCCAGCAGCCGCGGACAGGGCCTTAAGGATGGCTACACCTTC
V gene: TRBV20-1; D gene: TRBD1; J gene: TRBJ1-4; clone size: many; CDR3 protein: CSARQGAGFPRYNEKLFF; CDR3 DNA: TGCAGTGCTAGACAGGGGGCCGGTTTCCCCAGGTATAATGAAAAACTGTTTTTT
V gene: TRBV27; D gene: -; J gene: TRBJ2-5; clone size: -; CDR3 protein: CASSFVQGRETQYF; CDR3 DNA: TGTGCCAGCAGTTTCGTGCAGGGTCGGGAGACCCAGTACTTC
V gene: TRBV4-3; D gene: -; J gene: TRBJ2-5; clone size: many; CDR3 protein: CASSDLGGEETQYF; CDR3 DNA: TGCGCCAGCAGCGATCTAGGAGGGGAAGAGACCCAGTACTTC
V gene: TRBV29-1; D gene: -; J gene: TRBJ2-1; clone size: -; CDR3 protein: CSVDTGQSKSHEQFF; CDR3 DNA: TGCAGCGTTGATACGGGACAATCAAAGTCCCATGAGCAGTTCTTC
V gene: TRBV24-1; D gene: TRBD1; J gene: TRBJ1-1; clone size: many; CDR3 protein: CATSEGQGRTEAFF; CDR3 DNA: TGTGCCACCAGTGAGGGACAGGGCAGGACTGAAGCTTTCTTT
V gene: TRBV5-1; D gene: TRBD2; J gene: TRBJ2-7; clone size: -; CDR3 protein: CASSDRAGGQEQYF; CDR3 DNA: TGCGCCAGCTCCGATCGAGCGGGAGGGCAGGAGCAGTACTTC
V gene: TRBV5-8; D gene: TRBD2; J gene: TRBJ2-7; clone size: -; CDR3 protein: CASSLSPFGGSVHEQYF; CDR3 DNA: TGTGCCAGCAGCTTGTCCCCGTTTGGCGGGAGCGTCCACGAGCAGTACTTC
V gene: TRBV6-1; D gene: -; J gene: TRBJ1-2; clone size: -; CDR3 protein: CASSEIRNYGYTF; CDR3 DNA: TGTGCCAGCAGTGAAATCCGGAACTATGGCTACACCTTC
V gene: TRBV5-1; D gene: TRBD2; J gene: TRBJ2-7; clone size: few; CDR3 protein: CASSLGNSGRAWSYEQYF; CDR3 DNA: TGCGCCAGCAGCTTGGGTAATAGCGGGAGGGCCTGGTCCTACGAGCAGTACTTC
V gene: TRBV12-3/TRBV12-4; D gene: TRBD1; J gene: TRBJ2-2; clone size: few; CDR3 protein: CASRRTGLNTGELFF; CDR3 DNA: TGTGCCAGCAGGAGGACAGGTCTGAACACCGGGGAGCTGTTTTTT
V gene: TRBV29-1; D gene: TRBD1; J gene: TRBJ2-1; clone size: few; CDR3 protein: CSVQRQGKSPYNEQFF; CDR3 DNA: TGCAGCGTTCAAAGACAGGGAAAGAGTCCCTACAATGAGCAGTTCTTC
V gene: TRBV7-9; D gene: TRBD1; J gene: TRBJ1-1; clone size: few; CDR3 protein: CASRTGAAGGTEAFF; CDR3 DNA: TGTGCCAGCAGGACAGGGGCCGCTGGTGGCACTGAAGCTTTCTTT
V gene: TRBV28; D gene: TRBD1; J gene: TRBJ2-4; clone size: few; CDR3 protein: CASSLGQGSNIQYF; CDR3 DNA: TGTGCCAGCAGTTTAGGACAGGGGTCTAACATTCAGTACTTC
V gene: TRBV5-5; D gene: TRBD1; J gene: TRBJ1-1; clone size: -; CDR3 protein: CASSSIGQGSNTEAFF; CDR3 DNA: TGTGCCAGCAGCTCGATAGGACAGGGGTCGAACACTGAAGCTTTCTTT
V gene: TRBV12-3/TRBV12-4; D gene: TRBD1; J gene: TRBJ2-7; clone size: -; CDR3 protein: CASRIDRGYEQYF; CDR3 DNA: TGTGCCAGCAGGATCGACAGGGGCTACGAGCAGTACTTC
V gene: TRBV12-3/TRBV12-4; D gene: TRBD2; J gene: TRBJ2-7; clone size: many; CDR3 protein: CASSARGLASEQYF; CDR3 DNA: TGTGCCAGCAGTGCTAGGGGACTAGCGAGCGAGCAGTACTTC
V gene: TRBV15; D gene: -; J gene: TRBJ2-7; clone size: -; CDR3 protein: CATSRDSRPATYEQYF; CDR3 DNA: TGTGCCACCAGCAGAGATTCAAGACCGGCCACCTACGAGCAGTACTTC
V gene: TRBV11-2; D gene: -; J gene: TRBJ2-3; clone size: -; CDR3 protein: CASSFTPSYPSPQYF; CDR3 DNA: TGTGCCAGCAGCTTTACCCCCTCATACCCGAGCCCGCAGTATTTT
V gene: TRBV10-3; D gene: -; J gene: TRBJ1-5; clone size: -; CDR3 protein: CAISGSGLSNQPQHF; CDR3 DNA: TGTGCCATCAGTGGGTCGGGACTTAGCAATCAGCCCCAGCATTTT
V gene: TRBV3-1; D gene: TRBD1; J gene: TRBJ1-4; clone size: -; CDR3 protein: CASRRQGWDEKLFF; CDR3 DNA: TGTGCCAGCAGACGACAGGGATGGGATGAAAAACTGTTTTTT
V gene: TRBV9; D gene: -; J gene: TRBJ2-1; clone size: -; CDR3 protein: CASSATGGGGLSSYNEQFF; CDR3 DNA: TGTGCCAGCAGCGCGACGGGAGGGGGCGGGTTGAGCTCCTACAATGAGCAGTTCTTC
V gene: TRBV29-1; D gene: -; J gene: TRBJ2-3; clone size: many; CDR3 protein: CSGGAHGDTQYF; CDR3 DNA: TGCAGCGGGGGGGCTCACGGAGATACGCAGTATTTT
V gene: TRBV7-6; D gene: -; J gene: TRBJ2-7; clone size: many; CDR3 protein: CASSLKGNEQYF; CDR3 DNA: TGTGCCAGCAGCTTAAAGGGGAACGAGCAGTACTTC
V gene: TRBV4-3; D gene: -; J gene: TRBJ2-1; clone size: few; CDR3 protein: CASSQEGASGYNEQFF; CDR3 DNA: TGCGCCAGCAGCCAAGAGGGGGCTAGCGGCTACAATGAGCAGTTCTTC
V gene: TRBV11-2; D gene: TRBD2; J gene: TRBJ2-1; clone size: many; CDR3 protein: CASSLGSGSSYNEQFF; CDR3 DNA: TGTGCCAGCAGCTTAGGGAGCGGGAGCTCCTACAATGAGCAGTTCTTC
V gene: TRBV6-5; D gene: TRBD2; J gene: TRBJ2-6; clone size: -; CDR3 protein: CASSYGSSGSSGANVLTF; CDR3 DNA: TGTGCCAGCAGTTACGGGTCTAGCGGTTCCTCTGGGGCCAACGTCCTGACTTTC
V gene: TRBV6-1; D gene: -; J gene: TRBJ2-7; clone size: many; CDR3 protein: CASRSAASSYEQYF; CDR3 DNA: TGTGCCAGCAGATCGGCGGCTTCCTCCTACGAGCAGTACTTC
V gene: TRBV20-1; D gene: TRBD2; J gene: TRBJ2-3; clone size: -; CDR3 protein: CSAARTSGGGTDTQYF; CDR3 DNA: TGCAGTGCCGCGCGGACTAGCGGGGGGGGGACAGATACGCAGTATTTT
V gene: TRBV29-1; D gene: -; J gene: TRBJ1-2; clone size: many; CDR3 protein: CSVAHATYYGYTF; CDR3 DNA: TGCAGCGTTGCTCATGCCACCTACTATGGCTACACCTTC
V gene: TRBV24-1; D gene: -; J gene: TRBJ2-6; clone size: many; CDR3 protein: CATSSDRGPSGANVLTF; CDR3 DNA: TGTGCCACCAGTAGTGATCGTGGGCCCTCTGGGGCCAACGTCCTGACTTTC
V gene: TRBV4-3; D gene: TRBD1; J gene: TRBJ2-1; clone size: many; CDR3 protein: CASSQGGQGWSEQFF; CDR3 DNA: TGCGCCAGCAGCCAAGGGGGACAGGGCTGGTCTGAGCAGTTCTTC
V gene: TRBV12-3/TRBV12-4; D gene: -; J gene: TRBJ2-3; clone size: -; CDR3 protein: CASRYSTDTQYF; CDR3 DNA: TGTGCCAGCAGGTACTCTACAGATACGCAGTATTTT
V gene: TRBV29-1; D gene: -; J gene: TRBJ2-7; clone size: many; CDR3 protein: CSVEDGDGTYEQYF; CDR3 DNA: TGCAGCGTTGAAGACGGAGACGGGACCTACGAGCAGTACTTC
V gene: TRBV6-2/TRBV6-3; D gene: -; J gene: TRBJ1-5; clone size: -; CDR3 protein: CASSLRPEGVQPQHF; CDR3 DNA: TGTGCCAGCAGTTTACGACCCGAAGGAGTTCAGCCCCAGCATTTT
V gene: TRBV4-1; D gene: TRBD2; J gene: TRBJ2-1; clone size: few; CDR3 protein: CASSLDRLAGVAGEQFF; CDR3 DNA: TGCGCCAGCAGCCTCGACCGACTAGCGGGAGTAGCTGGTGAGCAGTTCTTC